This entry features one T cell receptor beta chain sequence. Trimming at V came to 4 bases and at J to 1 base, leaving 6 bases not matched to a gene. CDR1 is GTSNPN and CDR2 is SVGIG in the germline V gene (reference sequence). The CDR3 has 14 residues. These data are taken from a study of blood T cell repertoires in COVID-19. Overall study: COVID-19 samples collected from the United States, Italy and Spain covered acute and convalescent phases. T cells, B-cell-depleted T cells, or PBMCs supplied cDNA or gDNA.

Original methodology: Amplification of reference gene primers provided the estimated nucleated cell counts. Sequencing was performed with immunoSEQ multiplex PCR; in TCRdb, only in-frame clones are kept and a portion is missing. V and J calls plus clone size are reproduced from that table; the DNA served to infer D and trimming. The table includes about 260,000 clones, 84% detected once. V and J are TRBV30 and TRBJ2-5; TRBD2 matches 7 bases. The source is a man in his sixties with acute or convalescent COVID-19. Sequencing input: peripheral blood. In DNA, the CDR3 is TGTGCCTGGAAAAGGGAGGGGAGCCAAGAGACCCAGTACTTC. It translates to CAWKREGSQETQYF.